The rows below give T cell receptor beta chains drawn from one sample of a study of beta chain features in type 1 diabetes. Measured with immunoSEQ multiplex PCR; TCRdb has only the in-frame clones, and not every one. In the table there are 130,000 to 150,000 clones, roughly an eighth of which are singletons. Material: central memory CD4+ T cells from blood. All receptors derive from a man aged 18 to 35 with type 1 diabetes. Both conserved end residues are part of each CDR3. The D gene is left open where the match is weak. Part of the rows lack a size; the others show once, few, many or a class for expanded clones.

D: TRBD1
V: TRBV15
length: 14
J: TRBJ2-1
size: few
DNA: TGTGCCACCAGCAGCGGACAGGGCTACAATGAGCAGTTCTTC
CDR3: CATSSGQGYNEQFF

D: .
V: TRBV6-6
length: 15
J: TRBJ1-5
size: few
DNA: TGTGCCAGCAGTTACGGGCATCATAGCAATCAGCCCCAGCATTTT
CDR3: CASSYGHHSNQPQHF

D: .
V: TRBV6-5
length: 13
J: TRBJ2-3
size: few
DNA: TGTGCCAGCAGATCCGACGGCACAGATACGCAGTATTTT
CDR3: CASRSDGTDTQYF

D: .
V: TRBV6-1
length: 12
J: TRBJ2-7
size: .
DNA: TGTGCCAGCAGTGGTGACAACTACGAGCAGTACTTC
CDR3: CASSGDNYEQYF

D: .
V: TRBV10-3
length: 13
J: TRBJ1-6
size: .
DNA: TGTGCCTCGGAACTAGGGGGAAATTCACCCCTCCACTTT
CDR3: CASELGGNSPLHF

D: .
V: TRBV14
length: 12
J: TRBJ1-1
size: .
DNA: TGTGCCAGCAGCCCCGGGTGGACTGAAGCTTTCTTT
CDR3: CASSPGWTEAFF

D: TRBD1
V: TRBV5-1
length: 13
J: TRBJ2-7
size: .
DNA: TGCGCCAGCAGCTGGACAGGCTCCTACGAGCAGTACTTC
CDR3: CASSWTGSYEQYF

D: .
V: TRBV6-5
length: 15
J: TRBJ1-1
size: .
DNA: TGTGCCAGCAGTTACTCGCGGGGATCGAACACTGAAGCTTTCTTT
CDR3: CASSYSRGSNTEAFF

D: TRBD1
V: TRBV30
length: 13
J: TRBJ1-2
size: few
DNA: TGTGCCTGGAGGAGGGGGCAGGGCGGCGGCTACACCTTC
CDR3: CAWRRGQGGGYTF

D: TRBD1
V: TRBV14
length: 13
J: TRBJ1-6
size: few
DNA: TGTGCCAGCAGCCAAGATAGAGGGACAGGGGTCCATTTC
CDR3: CASSQDRGTGVHF

D: .
V: TRBV28
length: 13
J: TRBJ1-4
size: many
DNA: TGTGCCAGCAGCCCCACTACTAATGAAAAACTGTTTTTT
CDR3: CASSPTTNEKLFF

D: .
V: TRBV5-1
length: 12
J: TRBJ1-2
size: few
DNA: TGCGCCAGCAGGTTGACCGACAATGGCTACACCTTC
CDR3: CASRLTDNGYTF

D: .
V: TRBV28
length: 13
J: TRBJ1-2
size: few
DNA: TGTGCCAGCAGTCTCGACAGCTACCATGGCTACACCTTC
CDR3: CASSLDSYHGYTF

D: .
V: TRBV7-9
length: 15
J: TRBJ2-5
size: .
DNA: TGTGCCAGCAGCTTAGGGGGAACTCCTGCGGAGACCCAGTACTTC
CDR3: CASSLGGTPAETQYF

D: TRBD1
V: TRBV15
length: 15
J: TRBJ1-6
size: .
DNA: TGTGCCACCAGCAGGGGACAGGTTGGGGATTCACCCCTCCACTTT
CDR3: CATSRGQVGDSPLHF

D: TRBD1
V: TRBV18
length: 14
J: TRBJ1-6
size: .
DNA: TGTGCCAGCTCACCCACAGGGGTAGAATCACCCCTCCACTTT
CDR3: CASSPTGVESPLHF

D: TRBD2
V: TRBV28
length: 15
J: TRBJ2-1
size: few
DNA: TGTGCCAGCAGTTTAGGCGGGGGGACCTACAATGAGCAGTTCTTC
CDR3: CASSLGGGTYNEQFF

D: .
V: TRBV20-1
length: 10
J: TRBJ2-1
size: .
DNA: TGCAGTGCTAACGACGTGCCCCGGTTCTTC
CDR3: CSANDVPRFF

D: TRBD2
V: TRBV15
length: 17
J: TRBJ2-1
size: .
DNA: TGTGCCACCAGCAGAGGGTTCGAAGGACTAGCGGGGGGTGAGCAGTTCTTC
CDR3: CATSRGFEGLAGGEQFF

D: TRBD2
V: TRBV18
length: 15
J: TRBJ2-7
size: .
DNA: TGTGCCAGCTCCGGGGGACTAGCTTTTTCCTACGAGCAGTACTTC
CDR3: CASSGGLAFSYEQYF

D: TRBD1
V: TRBV28
length: 16
J: TRBJ1-4
size: few
DNA: TGTGCCAGCAGTTTAGGCCCCGCAGGGGGGCAAGAAAAACTGTTTTTT
CDR3: CASSLGPAGGQEKLFF

D: TRBD1
V: TRBV5-1
length: 14
J: TRBJ2-1
size: few
DNA: TGCGCCAGCAGCTTGGAGGGGACAGGGGATGAGCAGTTCTTC
CDR3: CASSLEGTGDEQFF

D: .
V: TRBV20-1
length: 11
J: TRBJ2-3
size: .
DNA: TGCAGTGCTAGCGGACTGGAGGCGCAGTATTTT
CDR3: CSASGLEAQYF

D: .
V: TRBV10-3
length: 12
J: TRBJ1-1
size: many
DNA: TGTGCCTTACAACAGGAGCTCACTGAAGCTTTCTTT
CDR3: CALQQELTEAFF

D: TRBD1
V: TRBV6-6
length: 13
J: TRBJ2-7
size: few
DNA: TGTGCCAGCACTGGGACAGGACCCTACGAGCAGTACTTC
CDR3: CASTGTGPYEQYF

D: .
V: TRBV6-1
length: 14
J: TRBJ1-1
size: .
DNA: TGTGCCAGCAGTGGACAGGTCATGAACACTGAAGCTTTCTTT
CDR3: CASSGQVMNTEAFF

D: .
V: TRBV19
length: 13
J: TRBJ2-3
size: .
DNA: TGTGCCACCTCCTGGGGCGCCACAGATACGCAGTATTTT
CDR3: CATSWGATDTQYF

D: .
V: TRBV27
length: 14
J: TRBJ1-1
size: few
DNA: TGTGCCAGCAGTTCGCCTGTTCGCCCCACTGAAGCTTTCTTT
CDR3: CASSSPVRPTEAFF

D: TRBD1
V: TRBV4-1
length: 18
J: TRBJ1-1
size: .
DNA: TGCGCCAGCAGCCAAGATCCTCGGTGGCAGGGGGTGAACACTGAAGCTTTCTTT
CDR3: CASSQDPRWQGVNTEAFF